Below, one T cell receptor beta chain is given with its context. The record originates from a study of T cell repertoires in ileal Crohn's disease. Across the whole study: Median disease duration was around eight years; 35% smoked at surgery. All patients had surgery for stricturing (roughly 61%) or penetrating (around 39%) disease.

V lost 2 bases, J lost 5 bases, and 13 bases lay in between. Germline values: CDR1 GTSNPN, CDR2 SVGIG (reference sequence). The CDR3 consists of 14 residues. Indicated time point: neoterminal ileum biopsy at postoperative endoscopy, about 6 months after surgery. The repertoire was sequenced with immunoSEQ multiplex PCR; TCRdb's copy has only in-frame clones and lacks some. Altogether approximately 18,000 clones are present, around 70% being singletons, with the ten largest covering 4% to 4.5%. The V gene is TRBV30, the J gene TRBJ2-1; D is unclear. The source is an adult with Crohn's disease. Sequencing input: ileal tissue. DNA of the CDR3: TGTGCCTGGAGTAGGAGACCCCAAGACAATGAGCAGTTCTTC. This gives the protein CAWSRRPQDNEQFF.